This T cell receptor beta chain was sequenced during a study of blood T cell repertoires in COVID-19. As for the study in general: From the United States, Italy and Spain came samples of acute and convalescent COVID-19. PBMCs, B-cell-depleted T cells, or T cells provided the cDNA or gDNA that made up the material.

Repertoires were generated with immunoSEQ multiplex PCR, while TCRdb's copy carries only in-frame clones and drops some. This table holds 85,000 to 100,000 clones, around 82% found once. V lost 5 bases to trimming and J lost 3 bases; unmatched junction nucleotides: 6. From germline, CDR1 is SNHLY and CDR2 FYNNEI. The CDR3 loop spans 15 amino acids. The sequence was obtained from a man between 45 and 60 years old who had recovered from COVID-19. The chain uses TRBV2 and TRBJ1-5, with 8 bases matching TRBD1. What was sequenced was peripheral blood. Written as DNA, the CDR3 is TGTGCCAGCAGTACGGGACAGGTAAACAATCAGCCCCAGCATTTT. Amino acid sequence: CASSTGQVNNQPQHF.